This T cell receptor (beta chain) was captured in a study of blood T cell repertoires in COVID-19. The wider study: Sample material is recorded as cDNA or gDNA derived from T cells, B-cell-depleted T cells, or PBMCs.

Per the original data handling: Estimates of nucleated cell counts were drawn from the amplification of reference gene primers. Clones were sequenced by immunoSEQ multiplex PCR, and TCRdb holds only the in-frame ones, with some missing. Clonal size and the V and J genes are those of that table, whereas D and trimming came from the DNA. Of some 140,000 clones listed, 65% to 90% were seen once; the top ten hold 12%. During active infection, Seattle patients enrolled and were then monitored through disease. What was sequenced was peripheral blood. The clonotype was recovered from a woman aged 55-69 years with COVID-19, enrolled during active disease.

The CDR3 nucleotides read TGTGCCAGCAGTTTCGTCGCCTATAGCAATCAGCCCCAGCATTTT. It translates to CASSFVAYSNQPQHF. V gene TRBV27 combines with J gene TRBJ1-5, with D uncertain. CDR3 size: 15 residues. Deletions cut 3 bases from V and 0 bases from J, with 9 bases between. Germline assignment: CDR1 MNHEY and CDR2 SMNVEV (reference sequence).